The 4 T cell receptor beta chains below were found in one sample sequenced in a study of blood T cell repertoires in COVID-19 (dated by TCRdb to about 2020). The library was produced with the immunoSEQ multiplex PCR assay. Entries here come from immuneACCESS through TCRdb and include only in-frame sequences with V and J called. Some clones fail to appear in such tables; in the studies checked, an unresolved V gene covers under half of the shortfall, and the cause of the remainder is unknown. Present in this sample are fewer than 300,000 clones, 88% of which were seen just once. About 9.8% of the sample belongs to the ten largest clones. Input material: peripheral blood. These receptors all come from a man aged 18 to 29 with active or convalescent COVID-19.

Ten or more counts support this clone. This chain uses TRBV5-5 with TRBJ2-2; TRBD1 agrees at 8 bases. The J segment lost 4 bases and the V segment lost 2 bases, leaving 4 bases of the junction unmatched. The CDR3 extends over 15 amino acids. From germline, CDR1 is SGHKS and CDR2 YYEKEE (reference sequence). The CDR3 region has the DNA TGTGCCAGCAGCTTATGGCAGGGGGCCACCGGGGAGCTGTTTTTT. Amino acid sequence: CASSLWQGATGELFF. Using reference TRBV5-5 and TRBJ2-2 for the parts outside the CDR3, the full variable domain is DAGVTQSPTHLIKTRGQQVTLRCSPISGHKSVSWYQQVLGQGPQFIFQYYEKEERGRGNFPDRFSARQFPNYSSELNVNALLLGDSALYLCASSLWQGATGELFFGEGSRLTVL.

The chain is built from TRBV19 and TRBJ1-2; 8 bases are a match to TRBD1. There are 13 residues in the CDR3. V gave up 8 bases and J gave up 2 bases; unmatched junction bases: 4. Germline V gene lookup returns CDR1 LNHDA and CDR2 SQIVND (reference sequence). The CDR3 bases are TGTGCCAGTGCACAGGGGGGGAACTATGGCTACACCTTC. This codes for CASAQGGNYGYTF.

The V gene is TRBV29-1, the J gene TRBJ1-2; D is possibly TRBD1 (6 bases). From germline, CDR1 is SQVTM and CDR2 ANQGSEA. With 3 bases removed from V and 7 bases from J, the gap between germline ends came to 9 bases. The CDR3 spans 11 residues. The CDR3 sequence: CSVDQGPGYTF. The CDR3 nucleotides read TGCAGCGTTGATCAGGGGCCTGGCTACACCTTC.

This chain uses TRBV20-1 with TRBJ2-3, with 11 positions matching TRBD1. The CDR3 covers 16 residues. With 3 bases clipped from V and 4 bases from J, the junction kept 9 bases outside the gene matches. CDR1 and CDR2 (germline): DFQATT, SNEGSKA (reference sequence). The DNA for the CDR3 is TGCAGTGCTAGTCCATGGGGGACAGGGGGTTCAGATACGCAGTATTTT. Protein sequence: CSASPWGTGGSDTQYF.